This T cell receptor beta chain was retrieved from a study of blood T cell repertoires in COVID-19 (dated by TCRdb to 2018 to 2021). Background on the whole study: The collaborator samples originated in the United States, Italy and Spain and spanned the acute and convalescent phases of COVID-19. The prospective study material was composed of cDNA or gDNA derived from T cells, B-cell-depleted T cells, or PBMCs. Subjects who had been exposed to COVID-19, were actively infected with it, or had recovered from it provided the deeply sampled blood TCRbeta repertoires that made up the dataset. The repertoires were released in a freely available public database intended as a resource for research on the immune response to SARS-CoV-2. The samples were drawn from two sources: the first 160 participants of the ongoing ImmuneRACE study, and 950 to 1,500 subjects contributed by 6 global collaborators. The sample metadata nearly always contained a de-identified subject ID, COVID-19 status, age in years and sex. HLA class I and class II types, where available, came from metadata supplied by the sample provider rather than from assay-based typing. The investigation overall reported the following: Clinical and demographic metadata were provided uncurated, with the amount varying by source and participant.

Points on this clone: Its antigen is still unknown. No qualities accompany the bases; no much larger clone lies one base away.

One collaborating source in Seattle enrolled patients during active infection and followed them longitudinally through the course of disease. Collaborating institutions collected whole blood in K2EDTA tubes following their own protocols. For TCRbeta analysis, collaborators shipped samples as frozen whole blood, isolated PBMCs, or DNA extracted from either of those sample types. CDR1 and CDR2 were assigned from the germline V gene (reference sequence) as SEHNR and FQNEAQ. Relative to germline, V is 1 base shorter and J is 5 bases shorter, with 17 bases between their ends. From cysteine to phenylalanine, the CDR3 is 16 amino acids long. Just the 48-base CDR3 DNA is kept, in frame starting at base 1. TCRbeta CDR3 regions were amplified from genomic DNA by means of the immunoSEQ Assay, a bias-controlled multiplex PCR. From the authors' description of their analysis: Within the assay, amplification of reference gene primers was used to estimate how many nucleated cells each sample contained. To quantify the absolute abundance of each unique TCRbeta CDR3 rearrangement, sequence reads were collapsed and filtered. For each sample, productive Simpson clonality was calculated as the square root of Simpson's diversity index across productive rearrangements. TCRdb obtained this table from immuneACCESS and retained in-frame rearrangements with V and J assigned. These tables miss some clones; where compared with another copy, unresolved V genes account for less than half of the shortfall, and the remainder is unexplained. Clone size and V and J calls were adopted from that table, with D and trimming inferred from the DNA. The sample contains a few hundred thousand clones, about 90% of them found a single time. The ten most abundant clones make up approximately 3% of the sample.

In this chain, TRBV7-9 is recombined with TRBJ1-2; a tentative D call is TRBD1 (5 bases match). The sample was peripheral blood. This TCR derives from a young woman with COVID-19, enrolled during active disease. The nucleotide sequence reads as follows: TGTGCCAGCAGCTTAGAGCTGGGCAGGGAAAGTTATGGCTACACCTTC. Its translation is CASSLELGRESYGYTF.